The 29 T cell receptor beta chains below all came from one sample that was sequenced in a study of blood T cell repertoires in COVID-19 (dated by TCRdb to 2018 to 2020). The library was prepared using the immunoSEQ multiplex PCR assay. What TCRdb holds here is the immuneACCESS table cut down to in-frame rearrangements. Part of the clones is not present; checked against another copy, under half of the missing clones reflect an unresolved V gene, and the others are unexplained. This sample lists 88,000 or so clones; around nine tenths were detected once. Under 8% of the sample lies in the top ten. Material for sequencing was peripheral blood. The receptors stem from a man aged 60 to 69 with acute or convalescent COVID-19.

This sequence joins TRBV4-3 and TRBJ2-7; possible D gene TRBD1, 6 bases. Germline V lookup: CDR1 LGHNA, CDR2 YSLEER. The V end lost 4 bases, the J end lost 2 bases, and 21 bases lay between the germline ends. The CDR3 has 17 amino acids. The CDR3 DNA reads as TGCGCCAGCAGCCTCAAGCTCCCGCAGGGGAGACCCTACGAGCAGTACTTC. This translates into CASSLKLPQGRPYEQYF.

The rearrangement uses TRBV7-9 and TRBJ2-7; D gene ambiguous. The CDR3 consists of 13 residues. The germline V gene has CDR1 SEHNR and CDR2 FQNEAQ (reference sequence). V was trimmed by 5 bases and J by 2 bases, leaving 10 bases between them. CDR3 DNA sequence: TGTGCCAGCAGCACAGACAACCCCTACGAGCAGTACTTC. The encoded protein is CASSTDNPYEQYF.

The V call is TRBV30, the J call TRBJ2-1, with D possibly TRBD2 on 7 matching bases. The CDR3 contains 15 residues. The V end lost 0 bases, the J end lost 7 bases, and 16 bases lay between the germline ends. Per the germline V gene, CDR1 is GTSNPN and CDR2 is SVGIG (reference sequence). CDR3 DNA: TGTGCCTGGAGTGTACGAAGGGGGGGCCGGAATGAGCAGTTCTTC. This sequence encodes CAWSVRRGGRNEQFF. Drawing the rest from reference TRBV30 and TRBJ2-1, the complete variable domain is SQTIHQWPATLVQPVGSPLSLECTVEGTSNPNLYWYRQAAGRGLQLLFYSVGIGQISSEVPQNLSASRPQDRQFILSSKKLLLSDSGFYLCAWSVRRGGRNEQFFGPGTRLTVL.

V usage is TRBV18 and J usage is TRBJ1-6; TRBD1 might be the D (6 bases). CDR1 is KGHSH, CDR2 LQKENI, per germline. The germline V and J ends were trimmed by 3 bases and 10 bases, with 16 bases remaining between them. CDR3 length: 15 amino acids. For the CDR3, the DNA is TGTGCCAGCTCACCCTATACAGGGCGAGGGTCACCCCTCCACTTT. Its protein product is CASSPYTGRGSPLHF.

The chain combines TRBV4-1 with TRBJ2-3, with 10 nucleotides matching TRBD1. The J segment lost 4 bases and the V segment lost 2 bases, leaving 6 bases of the junction unmatched. Germline V lookup: CDR1 MGHRA, CDR2 YSYEKL. The CDR3 has 16 amino acids. The CDR3 reads CASSQRDRGLADTQYF. The DNA for the CDR3 is TGCGCCAGCAGCCAACGGGACAGGGGTTTGGCAGATACGCAGTATTTT.

The chain couples TRBV6-2 or TRBV6-3 to TRBJ2-1; 11 bases line up with TRBD1. Losses at the gene ends were 8 bases for V and 12 bases for J; bases not matched to a gene: 21. The CDR3 runs 17 residues. The germline CDR1 and CDR2 sequences are MNHEY and SVGEGT. CDR3: CASCLTGTGGFTMRQFF. The CDR3 nucleotides are TGTGCCAGCTGTTTGACCGGGACAGGGGGATTTACAATGAGGCAGTTCTTC.

The chain joins TRBV7-9 to TRBJ2-1; 9 nucleotides match TRBD1. Germline V gene lookup returns CDR1 SEHNR and CDR2 FQNEAQ (reference sequence). V trimming: 5 bases; J trimming: 6 bases; junction bases outside the gene matches: 11. This CDR3 has 16 residues. CDR3 DNA: TGTGCCAGCAGCCACCCTCGCGGGACAGGGTCCAATGAGCAGTTCTTC. This codes for CASSHPRGTGSNEQFF. The full variable domain, rest sourced from reference TRBV7-9 and TRBJ2-1, is DTGVSQNPRHKITKRGQNVTFRCDPISEHNRLYWYRQTLGQGPEFLTYFQNEAQLEKSRLLSDRFSAERPKGSFSTLEIQRTEQGDSAMYLCASSHPRGTGSNEQFFGPGTRLTVL.

This chain connects TRBV5-5 to TRBJ2-1; possibly TRBD1 for D (6 bases). Trimming shortened V by 4 bases and J by 2 bases, and 10 bases separated the two germline ends. The CDR3 length is 14 residues. Germline V CDR1 and CDR2: SGHKS, YYEKEE (reference sequence). The DNA for the CDR3 is TGTGCCAGCAGCCCGGACAGAGCCTACAATGAGCAGTTCTTC. It is translated as CASSPDRAYNEQFF. Full variable domain (rest looked up from reference TRBV5-5 and TRBJ2-1): DAGVTQSPTHLIKTRGQQVTLRCSPISGHKSVSWYQQVLGQGPQFIFQYYEKEERGRGNFPDRFSARQFPNYSSELNVNALLLGDSALYLCASSPDRAYNEQFFGPGTRLTVL.

Only one count was recorded for this clone. V and J are TRBV18 and TRBJ1-2; 7 nucleotides align to TRBD1. This CDR3 contains 13 residues. The germline V gene has CDR1 KGHSH and CDR2 LQKENI. The J segment lost 6 bases and the V segment lost 3 bases, leaving 4 bases of the junction unmatched. The CDR3: CASSPQGENGYTF. CDR3 bases: TGTGCCAGCTCACCCCAGGGGGAGAATGGCTACACCTTC.

The rearrangement links TRBV5-1 to TRBJ1-1, with a weak D call TRBD1 (5 bases). V was trimmed by 0 bases and J by 5 bases, leaving 11 bases between them. This CDR3 is 14 amino acids long. Germline V gene data show CDR1 as SGHRS and CDR2 as YFSETQ. The CDR3 DNA follows: TGCGCCAGCAGCTTGGAGGCAGGGTCTACTGAAGCTTTCTTT. Protein sequence: CASSLEAGSTEAFF. Looking up the rest from reference TRBV5-1 and TRBJ1-1 gives the full variable domain: KAGVTQTPRYLIKTRGQQVTLSCSPISGHRSVSWYQQTPGQGLQFLFEYFSETQRNKGNFPGRFSGRQFSNSRSEMNVSTLELGDSALYLCASSLEAGSTEAFFGQGTRLTVV.

There are a few counts of this clone. The junction differs from germline at one of its ends, possibly a read error. The V gene is TRBV12-3 or TRBV12-4, the J gene TRBJ1-3, with a weak D call TRBD1 (5 bases). The CDR3 sequence is 12 residues long. The CDR3 region has the DNA TGTGCCAGCAGTTACACAGGAAGCACCATATATTTT. This codes for CASSYTGSTIYF.

The chain recombines TRBV7-6 with TRBJ1-1; maybe TRBD1 (5 bases). The CDR3 extends over 15 amino acids. With 1 base removed from V and 1 base from J, the gap between germline ends came to 10 bases. Germline CDR1 and CDR2: SGHVS and FNYEAQ. The CDR3 sequence: CASSLGGQSNTEAFF. The CDR3 bases are TGTGCCAGCAGCTTAGGAGGACAATCGAACACTGAAGCTTTCTTT.

The CDR3 protein is CASSETGLYEQYF. The CDR3 bases are TGTGCCAGCAGTGAGACAGGGCTCTACGAGCAGTACTTC. The chain carries TRBV6-2 or TRBV6-3 and TRBJ2-7, with 7 bases aligning to TRBD1. The CDR3 spans 13 residues. CDR1 and CDR2 (germline): MNHEY, SVGEGT. V was clipped by 5 bases and J by 3 bases; unmatched bases: 4.

The chain couples TRBV6-5 to TRBJ2-5, with TRBD2 matching over 9 bases. CDR1 is MNHEY, CDR2 SVGAGI, per germline. CDR3 length: 16 residues. The J segment lost 1 base and the V segment lost 0 bases, leaving 3 bases of the junction unmatched. CDR3 amino acids: CASSYSQRGVQETQYF. The CDR3 DNA reads as TGTGCCAGCAGTTACTCACAGCGGGGGGTCCAAGAGACCCAGTACTTC.

This chain joins TRBV19 and TRBJ1-2, with a possible D match to TRBD1 (5 bases). The CDR3 runs to 15 residues. Trimming cost V 4 bases and J 4 bases, with 16 bases left between them. Germline CDR1 is LNHDA and CDR2 is SQIVND (reference sequence). The CDR3 DNA reads as TGTGCCAGTAGTACCCAAGGGGTTGAGGCCTATGGCTACACCTTC. It codes for CASSTQGVEAYGYTF.

This chain uses TRBV11-3 with TRBJ2-3; D might be TRBD2 (6 bases). This CDR3 spans 16 amino acids. V was cut by 1 base and J by 1 base, with 12 bases left in between. The V gene's germline CDR1 is SGHNT and CDR2 YENEEA. The CDR3 reads CASSLGGGVGTDTQYF. As DNA, the CDR3 is TGTGCCAGCAGCTTAGGGGGCGGGGTGGGCACAGATACGCAGTATTTT.

The V gene is TRBV12-5, the J gene TRBJ2-1; 8 bases are shared with TRBD1. Germline V lookup: CDR1 LGHNT, CDR2 FRNRAP. The CDR3 length is 17 residues. V was pared by 4 bases and J by 6 bases, with 14 bases of the junction left unmatched. This CDR3 is CASGSGTGSGVPNEQFF. The CDR3 DNA sequence: TGTGCTAGTGGTTCCGGGACAGGTAGTGGGGTCCCCAATGAGCAGTTCTTC.

The chain joins TRBV5-1 to TRBJ1-6, with D maybe TRBD1 (6 bases). The V end lost 4 bases, the J end lost 0 bases, and 17 bases lay between the germline ends. The CDR3 runs to 18 residues. CDR1 is SGHRS and CDR2 is YFSETQ in the germline V gene. The DNA of the CDR3 is TGCGCCAGCAGCCCTGGACAGACAAGTAGCTCCTATAATTCACCCCTCCACTTT. Translating gives CASSPGQTSSSYNSPLHF.

The chain recombines TRBV12-5 with TRBJ1-5, with TRBD1 identical over 8 bases. V trimming: 6 bases; J trimming: 7 bases; junction bases outside the gene matches: 11. The CDR3 has 15 residues. The V gene's germline CDR1 is LGHNT and CDR2 FRNRAP. The CDR3 DNA follows: TGTGCTAGTGGGTATGATACAGGGGGGGGACAGCCCCAGCATTTT. The encoded protein is CASGYDTGGGQPQHF.

The J gene is TRBJ2-1, the V gene TRBV11-3; 13 nucleotides match TRBD2. Germline loops: CDR1 SGHNT, CDR2 YENEEA. With 4 bases clipped from V and 0 bases from J, the junction kept 12 bases outside the gene matches. There are 20 residues in the CDR3. The CDR3 here is CASSSTTSGGRLSSYNEQFF. DNA of the CDR3: TGTGCCAGCAGCTCGACGACTAGCGGGGGGCGCTTGAGCTCCTACAATGAGCAGTTCTTC.

The rearrangement joins TRBV12-3 or TRBV12-4 to TRBJ2-3; D is perhaps TRBD1 (5 bases). V was clipped by 7 bases and J by 2 bases, with 10 bases between them. This CDR3 is built from 13 residues. The CDR3 protein is CASTRQITDTQYF. The CDR3 nucleotides read TGTGCCAGCACGAGACAGATCACAGATACGCAGTATTTT.

The chain is built from TRBV30 and TRBJ1-2; TRBD1 matches at 7 bases. CDR1 is GTSNPN and CDR2 is SVGIG in the germline V gene (reference sequence). This CDR3 has 16 amino acids. The CDR3 coding sequence is TGTGCATTAAAGAGAGTAGGGGACAGCGTTAACTATGGCTACACCTTC. This translates into CALKRVGDSVNYGYTF.

The chain recombines TRBV12-3 or TRBV12-4 with TRBJ2-7, with D possibly TRBD2 on 5 matching bases. The CDR3 consists of 13 residues. Trimming removed 6 bases at V and 5 bases at J, with 14 bases between. In nucleotides, the CDR3 is TGTGCCAGCAGCCCCCTCCTTAGCGACGAGCAGTACTTC. Its protein product is CASSPLLSDEQYF.

This clone was observed a handful of times. The sample contains more than one DNA sequence encoding this CDR3. This chain links TRBV19 with TRBJ1-2, with D possibly TRBD1 on 5 matching bases. Germline loops: CDR1 LNHDA, CDR2 SQIVND (reference sequence). Trimming took off 2 bases at V and 6 bases at J, with 10 bases between the two ends. This CDR3 spans 13 amino acids. CDR3 region: CASSIRGNHGYTF. CDR3 bases: TGTGCCAGTAGTATACGGGGGAACCATGGCTACACCTTC.

The rearrangement joins TRBV12-3 or TRBV12-4 to TRBJ2-7; 8 bases fit TRBD2. The CDR3 is made up of 13 amino acids. With V trimmed by 5 bases and J by 3 bases, 3 bases remained unmatched. The CDR3 DNA follows: TGTGCCAGCAGTATGACTAGCGTCTACGAGCAGTACTTC. This codes for CASSMTSVYEQYF.

This chain joins TRBV5-1 and TRBJ2-7; 10 bases fit TRBD1. Germline CDR1 is SGHRS and CDR2 is YFSETQ. CDR3 length: 15 amino acids. V trimming: 3 bases; J trimming: 3 bases; junction bases outside the gene matches: 6. The CDR3 reads CASSSPGQGSYEQYF. CDR3 DNA: TGCGCCAGCAGCTCGCCGGGACAGGGGAGCTACGAGCAGTACTTC.

V gene TRBV24-1 combines with J gene TRBJ1-4; possibly TRBD1 for D (6 bases). This CDR3 is built from 14 residues. CDR1 and CDR2 (germline): KGHDR, SFDVKD. V lost 5 bases, J lost 8 bases, and 14 bases lay in between. In DNA, the CDR3 is TGTGCCACCAGTGGAACCGGGGGGCGGGAAAAACTGTTTTTT. Amino acid sequence: CATSGTGGREKLFF.

The V and J genes are TRBV14 and TRBJ2-2, with TRBD2 identical over 8 bases. Trimming at V came to 3 bases and at J to 7 bases, leaving 7 bases not matched to a gene. This CDR3 is 15 amino acids long. CDR1 is SGHDN and CDR2 is FVKESK in the germline V gene. CDR3 sequence (DNA): TGTGCCAGCAGCCATCTGCGGGAGGAAGTCGGGGAGCTGTTTTTT. This gives the protein CASSHLREEVGELFF.

This chain links TRBV2 with TRBJ2-5, with D tentatively TRBD2 (6 bases). This CDR3 is built from 12 residues. V lost 4 bases and J 7 bases, leaving 10 bases between the germline ends. The germline V gene has CDR1 SNHLY and CDR2 FYNNEI. DNA of the CDR3: TGTGCCAGCAGTGGTGCCGGGAGGACCCAGTACTTC. Translated, it gives CASSGAGRTQYF.